A selection of T cell receptor beta chains follows, all from one sample in a study of T-cell reconstitution after alpha-beta-depleted transplantation in children. TCRdb re-called the PCR reads with MiXCR, one entry per CDR3 protein. The sample has about 240,000 distinct CDR3 sequences, about a quarter seen once. Sequencing was performed on PBMCs, taken before TCRalphabeta/CD19-depleted stem cell transplant. These receptors were collected from a girl aged 2-10 years with Fanconi anemia, due to receive a stem cell transplant. The CDR3 runs from the conserved cysteine through the conserved F or W. D genes are given only for firm matches. Rows give clone size only sometimes, using once, few, many, or a class for an expanded clone.

>TRBV7-2|many|NA|TRBJ2-3
CASSPWTVDTQYF
TGTGCCAGCAGCCCCTGGACGGTAGATACGCAGTATTTT
>TRBV7-8|many|TRBD2|TRBJ2-1
CASSPTLLAQAYNEQFF
TGTGCCAGCAGCCCAACCCTACTAGCGCAAGCCTACAATGAGCAGTTCTTC
>TRBV20-1|NA|TRBD2|TRBJ2-3
CSARGLAGTSTDTQYF
TGCAGTGCTAGAGGCCTAGCGGGAACTAGCACAGATACGCAGTATTTT
>TRBV12-3/TRBV12-4|few|TRBD2|TRBJ2-5
CASSLGTSGEPGETQYF
TGTGCCAGCAGTTTGGGGACTAGCGGGGAGCCAGGGGAGACCCAGTACTTC
>TRBV7-3|NA|NA|TRBJ1-6
CASSPLDNSPLHF
TGTGCCAGCAGCCCTCTTGATAATTCACCCCTCCACTTT
>TRBV5-1|many|NA|TRBJ2-2
CASRRLGGYTGELFF
TGCGCCAGCAGACGACTAGGAGGGTACACCGGGGAGCTGTTTTTT
>TRBV4-2|NA|TRBD2|TRBJ2-7
CASSQKGLADSEQYF
TGTGCCAGCAGCCAAAAGGGACTAGCGGACTCCGAGCAGTACTTC
>TRBV29-1|NA|NA|TRBJ1-2
CSVEQARLYGYTF
TGCAGCGTTGAACAGGCGAGGCTCTATGGCTACACCTTC
>TRBV12-3/TRBV12-4|many|TRBD1|TRBJ1-2
CASSAGSRRQGNYGYTF
TGTGCCAGCAGCGCCGGTTCCCGTCGACAGGGGAACTATGGCTACACCTTC
>TRBV29-1|few|NA|TRBJ2-3
CSVERGSTDTQYF
TGCAGCGTCGAAAGGGGGAGCACAGATACGCAGTATTTT
>TRBV12-3/TRBV12-4|many|NA|TRBJ2-7
CASSLQGFEQYF
TGTGCCAGCAGTTTACAGGGGTTCGAGCAGTACTTC
>TRBV20-1|few|TRBD1|TRBJ2-7
CSATTDRIYEQYF
TGCAGTGCTACAACGGACAGGATCTACGAGCAGTACTTC
>TRBV12-3/TRBV12-4|many|NA|TRBJ2-1
CASSVPGTVDNEQFF
TGTGCCAGCAGCGTGCCCGGGACCGTAGACAATGAGCAGTTCTTC
>TRBV7-9|many|NA|TRBJ1-2
CASSLEAGVGYTF
TGTGCCAGCAGCTTAGAGGCGGGGGTCGGCTACACCTTC
>TRBV29-1|NA|TRBD2|TRBJ2-7
CSVYGIGLATSYEQYF
TGCAGCGTGTACGGGATAGGACTAGCGACTTCCTACGAGCAGTACTTC
>TRBV10-2|NA|TRBD2|TRBJ2-1
CASSESAGGPYNEQFF
TGCGCCAGCAGTGAGTCGGCGGGAGGGCCTTACAATGAGCAGTTCTTC
>TRBV11-2|NA|NA|TRBJ1-3
CASSSPAGARGAGNTIYF
TGTGCCAGCAGCTCACCTGCGGGGGCAAGGGGAGCTGGAAACACCATATATTTT
>TRBV7-3|few|TRBD1|TRBJ2-2
CASSFGQGSRELFF
TGTGCCAGCAGCTTCGGACAGGGATCAAGGGAGCTGTTTTTT
>TRBV7-2|NA|TRBD2|TRBJ2-1
CASSFPEGTRYNEQFF
TGTGCCAGCAGCTTCCCTGAAGGGACTAGATACAATGAGCAGTTCTTC
>TRBV6-5|many|NA|TRBJ2-5
CASSSYATQYF
TGTGCCAGCAGTTCTTACGCCACCCAGTACTTC
>TRBV5-1|few|NA|TRBJ2-5
CASSRGRAGQETQYF
TGCGCCAGCTCGAGGGGCAGGGCAGGCCAAGAGACCCAGTACTTC
>TRBV20-1|NA|NA|TRBJ1-1
CSQDGNTEAFF
TGCAGCCAGGACGGGAACACTGAAGCTTTCTTT
>TRBV20-1|NA|NA|TRBJ2-7
CSASKSSYEQYF
TGCAGTGCTAGCAAGAGCTCCTACGAGCAGTACTTC
>TRBV29-1|many|NA|TRBJ2-3
CSVVTGRDTQYF
TGCAGCGTTGTCACAGGGAGAGATACGCAGTATTTT
>TRBV11-2|few|TRBD2|TRBJ2-1
CASSFPKAGAHRMSSYNEQFF
TGTGCCAGCAGCTTCCCGAAAGCGGGGGCACACCGTATGAGCTCCTACAATGAGCAGTTCTTC
>TRBV20-1|many|NA|TRBJ2-3
CSASRSGRGTDTQYF
TGCAGTGCTAGTAGGTCCGGGCGAGGTACAGATACGCAGTATTTT
>TRBV7-2|NA|TRBD2|TRBJ2-7
CASSLDASGGIYEQYF
TGTGCCAGCAGCTTAGATGCTAGCGGGGGTATCTACGAGCAGTACTTC
>TRBV10-3|many|NA|TRBJ2-1
CAIKWSVSLTSYNEQFF
TGTGCCATCAAGTGGTCAGTCTCTCTCACCTCCTACAATGAGCAGTTCTTC
>TRBV7-2|many|TRBD1|TRBJ2-7
CASSLAGRTGSYEQYF
TGTGCCAGCAGCTTAGCGGGCCGGACAGGCTCCTACGAGCAGTACTTC
>TRBV5-1|few|NA|TRBJ2-7
CASSLGAGSSYEQYF
TGCGCCAGCAGCTTGGGGGCAGGGAGCAGCTACGAGCAGTACTTC
>TRBV20-1|NA|TRBD2|TRBJ2-1
CSAPSLAGGSYNEQFF
TGCAGTGCTCCCTCCTTAGCGGGGGGTTCCTACAATGAGCAGTTCTTC
>TRBV5-1|many|NA|TRBJ2-7
CASWSGRDSPYEQYF
TGCGCCAGTTGGAGCGGGCGGGACAGCCCCTACGAGCAGTACTTC
>TRBV20-1|many|NA|TRBJ1-6
CSGGGANNSPLHF
TGCAGTGGTGGGGGAGCGAATAATTCACCCCTCCACTTT
>TRBV3-1|few|TRBD2|TRBJ2-7
CASSQGRGGLYEQYF
TGTGCCAGCAGCCAAGGTCGGGGGGGACTCTACGAGCAGTACTTC
>TRBV29-1|NA|TRBD2|TRBJ2-3
CSALPRGSGSPRDTQYF
TGCAGCGCCTTACCTCGGGGTAGCGGGAGCCCGCGGGATACGCAGTATTTT
>TRBV4-2|NA|TRBD2|TRBJ2-3
CASSQEGRAGGPTDTQYF
TGTGCCAGCAGCCAAGAAGGAAGGGCGGGGGGGCCGACAGATACGCAGTATTTT
>TRBV29-1|few|NA|TRBJ1-3
CSGISGNTIYF
TGCAGCGGCATCTCTGGAAACACCATATATTTT
>TRBV29-1|NA|NA|TRBJ2-5
CSVVGLGDAQYQETQYF
TGCAGCGTTGTTGGTCTAGGGGATGCGCAGTACCAAGAGACCCAGTACTTC
>TRBV12-3/TRBV12-4|many|TRBD2|TRBJ2-1
CANSQRGGSLDEQFF
TGTGCCAATTCCCAGAGGGGCGGGAGCCTGGATGAGCAGTTCTTC
>TRBV5-1|many|TRBD1|TRBJ2-1
CASSITGTGGYNEQFF
TGCGCCAGCAGCATTACCGGGACAGGGGGCTACAATGAGCAGTTCTTC
>TRBV29-1|few|NA|TRBJ2-2
CSVEDRRRELFF
TGCAGCGTTGAAGATCGCAGAAGGGAGCTGTTTTTT
>TRBV29-1|many|TRBD1|TRBJ2-5
CSVEPTGRETQYF
TGCAGCGTTGAGCCGACAGGGCGGGAGACCCAGTACTTC
>TRBV5-6|few|TRBD2|TRBJ2-5
CASSSSLLAVRFEETQYF
TGTGCCAGCAGCTCCTCCTTACTAGCGGTCAGATTTGAAGAGACCCAGTACTTC
>TRBV20-1|many|TRBD1|TRBJ1-2
CSATRQGFYGYTF
TGCAGTGCCACTAGACAGGGATTCTATGGCTACACCTTC
>TRBV5-1|NA|NA|TRBJ2-7
CASSLGLALAYEQYF
TGCGCCAGCAGCTTGGGGTTAGCGTTAGCCTACGAGCAGTACTTC
>TRBV11-2|few|NA|TRBJ2-2
CASSGLIHSNTGELFF
TGTGCCAGCAGCGGACTAATCCACTCGAACACCGGGGAGCTGTTTTTT
>TRBV12-3/TRBV12-4|many|TRBD1|TRBJ2-1
CASSLHRGQIDEQFF
TGTGCCAGCAGTTTACACAGGGGTCAAATTGATGAGCAGTTCTTC
>TRBV15|NA|TRBD2|TRBJ2-5
CATSRALAGVETQYF
TGTGCCACCAGCAGGGCACTAGCGGGAGTCGAGACCCAGTACTTC
>TRBV29-1|many|NA|TRBJ2-7
CSVEVGSYEQYF
TGCAGCGTTGAAGTCGGCTCCTACGAGCAGTACTTC
>TRBV6-5|few|TRBD1|TRBJ2-1
CASSFTGTGKNEQFF
TGTGCCAGCAGTTTCACCGGGACAGGGAAGAATGAGCAGTTCTTC
>TRBV20-1|many|TRBD1|TRBJ2-4
CSAPKEGGTGRLAKNIQYF
TGCAGTGCACCCAAAGAGGGAGGGACAGGGAGACTAGCCAAAAACATTCAGTACTTC
>TRBV24-1|NA|NA|TRBJ2-1
CATSDPTGITYNEQFF
TGTGCCACCAGTGATCCTACAGGGATTACCTACAATGAGCAGTTCTTC
>TRBV20-1|NA|NA|TRBJ1-2
CSAQRDGTNYGYTF
TGCAGTGCCCAGAGGGACGGCACTAACTATGGCTACACCTTC
>TRBV29-1|few|NA|TRBJ2-2
CSVVIGAVGELFF
TGCAGCGTTGTAATTGGGGCGGTCGGGGAGCTGTTTTTT
>TRBV20-1|many|TRBD2|TRBJ2-1
CSAREITGTSLYNEQFF
TGCAGTGCTAGAGAGATAACCGGGACTAGTCTTTACAATGAGCAGTTCTTC